This T cell receptor beta chain was profiled in a study of tumor-infiltrating lymphocytes in primary liver carcinoma. Looking at the study overall: Each of the growths was stage T1-T3 N0M0, extending about 4.2 to 11 cm across.

As concerns this clonotype: One end of the junction does not line up with germline, which may come from a read error.

The researchers produced TCR beta cDNA from 500 to 550 ng total RNA with a constant-region primer. The TCR beta library was amplified through three nested multiplex PCR rounds in a modified ARM-PCR procedure. The two initial PCR rounds, about 9 cycles each, used TRBV1-TRBV30 forward and C-beta reverse primers. TCRdb re-analysed the multiplex PCR reads in MiXCR, keeping a single row per CDR3 protein. The sample contains approximately 190,000 distinct CDR3 sequences, 70% to 90% of which appear only once. DNA and RNA were both co-extracted from approximately 22-30 mg of bulk tissue that had not been sorted. Germline CDR1 reads MDHEN; CDR2 reads SYDVKM. The CDR3 has 12 residues.

This clonotype was obtained from a man aged 35 to 55 with primary liver carcinoma and hepatitis B virus infection. The genes are TRBV28 and TRBJ2-7; a weak D match, TRBD1 (5 bases). Source material: tumor tissue from primary liver carcinoma. CDR3 nucleotide sequence: TGTGCCAGCAGGCCACTACAGGCAGAGCAGTGCTTC. This codes for CASRPLQAEQCF. Combining the CDR3 with reference TRBV28 and TRBJ2-7 gives the whole variable domain DVKVTQSSRYLVKRTGEKVFLECVQDMDHENMFWYRQDPGLGLRLIYFSYDVKMKEKGDIPEGYSVSREKKERFSLILESASTNQTSMYLCASRPLQAEQCFGPGTRLTVT.